This T cell receptor (beta chain) was found in a study of CD8 T cells in Susac syndrome (dated by TCRdb to the late 2010s). Regarding the complete study: Whether CD8+ T cell activation and differentiation in Susac syndrome was antigen driven was tested using repertoire sequencing. General study outcomes and caveats: The number of individuals in the TCR sequencing and HLA analysis was acknowledged as relatively small.

RNA was extracted using the RNeasy kit, and roughly 0.45 to 1 microgram was reverse transcribed with random hexamers. TCR beta CDR3 regions were amplified with the immunoSEQ multiplex PCR assay covering 54 Vbeta and 13 Jbeta segments. PCR amplification bias was corrected using a synthetic template baseline for primer optimization and computational correction. Per the source publication's procedure: Only productive sequences were kept, with reads annotated to V, D and J genes according to IMGT and analyzed in immunoSEQ Analyzer. To calculate clonality, Shannon entropy was normalized by log2 of the number of productive unique sequences and then subtracted from one. For each patient and control, public and private clones were evaluated within the 100 most prevalent clones. Clones were defined as Susac-specific when absent from the healthy and MS cohorts, from approximately 1,100 published viral clones and from other ImmuneACCESS disease sequences. In TCRdb, the public reads were trimmed at Q25 with fastp and aligned with MiXCR, with productive beta chains retained. Every CDR3 protein is listed once, alongside the most common genes and DNA of its rows. The V and J calls come from TCRdb's annotation, not from the publication. The sample table shows some 120,000 distinct CDR3 sequences, and around 95% are seen once. Roughly 0.08% of the sample lies in the top ten.

The CDR3 sequence holds 13 residues, the cysteine and phenylalanine included. The entry retains the CDR3 DNA only, 39 bases that are in frame from base 1. Here V drops 4 bases and J drops 7 bases, and the junction holds 7 bases not matched to any gene. In the germline V gene, CDR1 corresponds to MNHNS and CDR2 to SASEGT. A note on this clonotype: It lacks a known antigen. No base-level quality is on record; no much larger clone is a single base apart.

High-throughput TCR beta sequencing profiled peripheral blood CD8+ and CD4+ T cells from healthy donors, Susac syndrome patients and multiple sclerosis patients. The healthy donors served as controls matched for age and sex. CD8+ TEMRA cells were enriched by FACS, while bulk CD8+ and CD4+ T cells were purified by magnetic negative isolation. Blood was drawn into EDTA tubes, processed within 24 hours, and PBMCs were isolated by density gradient centrifugation. PBMCs intended for TCR sequencing were cryopreserved in liquid nitrogen and thawed later in a water bath at 37 degrees C. The sorted or isolated CD4+, CD8+ and CD8+ TEMRA cells reached a purity of at least 90%.

The chain uses TRBV6-1 and TRBJ2-7, with 7 junctional bases fitting TRBD2. This clonotype was obtained from a human donor in good health. Sequenced sample: CD4+ T cells from PBMCs. CDR3 region: CASSGDYPQEQYF. The DNA sequence is TGTGCCAGCAGTGGGGACTACCCGCAAGAGCAGTACTTC.